Below, 24 T cell receptor beta chains from the same sample are listed, as sequenced in a study of tumour-infiltrating T cells in Burkitt lymphoma. Clones were sequenced by immunoSEQ multiplex PCR, and TCRdb holds only the in-frame ones, with some missing. The sample carries 1,000 to 1,500 clones, 99% recorded once. Sequences were obtained from tumor tissue. Receptors originate from a human donor with Burkitt lymphoma.

V gene TRBV5-6 combines with J gene TRBJ2-5; 7 positions match TRBD1. The CDR3 contains 15 residues. Germline V gene sequence: CDR1 SGHDT, CDR2 YYEEEE. Trimming at V came to 4 bases and at J to 5 bases, leaving 11 bases not matched to a gene. In DNA form, the CDR3 reads TGTGCCAGCAGCCAAATTACAGGGGCCGGGGAGACCCAGTACTTC. As protein: CASSQITGAGETQYF.

This chain uses TRBV9 with TRBJ2-3; weak D call: TRBD2 (6 bases). Trimming pared 4 bases from V and 3 bases from J, leaving 9 bases between. Germline values: CDR1 SGDLS, CDR2 YYNGEE. This CDR3 region has 13 residues. The DNA of the CDR3 is TGTGCCAGCAGCCCCCGGGGGACAGATACGCAGTATTTT. The encoded protein is CASSPRGTDTQYF. Supplemented by reference TRBV9 and TRBJ2-3, the full variable domain reads DSGVTQTPKHLITATGQRVTLRCSPRSGDLSVYWYQQSLDQGLQFLIQYYNGEERAKGNILERFSAQQFPDLHSELNLSSLELGDSALYFCASSPRGTDTQYFGPGTRLTVL.

The chain carries TRBV30 and TRBJ2-5; D may be TRBD2 (6 bases). The CDR3 loop spans 13 amino acids. Trimming cost V 4 bases and J 2 bases, with 11 bases left between them. Germline V gene data show CDR1 as GTSNPN and CDR2 as SVGIG (reference sequence). CDR3 in DNA: TGTGCCTGGACCCCGGGGACTCAAGAGACCCAGTACTTC. Its protein product is CAWTPGTQETQYF. The entire variable domain, with the rest obtained from reference TRBV30 and TRBJ2-5, is as follows: SQTIHQWPATLVQPVGSPLSLECTVEGTSNPNLYWYRQAAGRGLQLLFYSVGIGQISSEVPQNLSASRPQDRQFILSSKKLLLSDSGFYLCAWTPGTQETQYFGPGTRLLVL.

This chain connects TRBV6-5 to TRBJ2-7, with unresolved D. The CDR3 consists of 14 residues. Trimming took off 0 bases at V and 1 base at J, with 7 bases between the two ends. CDR1 and CDR2 from the germline V gene are MNHEY and SVGAGI. CDR3 bases: TGTGCCAGCAGTTACTCGGGCGAGTCCTACGAGCAGTACTTC. Translating gives CASSYSGESYEQYF.

The V gene is TRBV11-2, the J gene TRBJ2-7; D is possibly TRBD2 (5 bases). The CDR3 totals 15 residues. V was cut by 5 bases and J by 2 bases, with 16 bases left in between. Germline CDR1 and CDR2: SGHAT and FQNNGV. CDR3: CASSRGSPSTYEQYF. The CDR3 DNA reads as TGTGCCAGCAGCCGCGGGTCTCCGTCGACCTACGAGCAGTACTTC. Drawing the rest from reference TRBV11-2 and TRBJ2-7, the complete variable domain is EAGVAQSPRYKIIEKRQSVAFWCNPISGHATLYWYQQILGQGPKLLIQFQNNGVVDDSQLPKDRFSAERLKGVDSTLKIQPAKLEDSAVYLCASSRGSPSTYEQYFGPGTRLTVT.

The chain uses TRBV5-6 and TRBJ1-5; no reliable D call. Germline CDR1 SGHDT, CDR2 YYEEEE. V was clipped by 2 bases and J by 5 bases, with 11 bases between them. The CDR3 is 14 amino acids. For the CDR3, the DNA is TGTGCCAGCAGCTTCCTCCGGGAGGATCAGCCCCAGCATTTT. Encoded protein: CASSFLREDQPQHF.

V usage is TRBV25-1 and J usage is TRBJ2-5, with TRBD1 matching over 10 bases. Germline V CDR1 and CDR2: MGHDK, SYGVNS. The J segment lost 4 bases and the V segment lost 2 bases, leaving 1 base of the junction unmatched. This CDR3 region has 14 residues. CDR3 sequence (DNA): TGTGCCAGCAGTGAAGGACAGGGGGGAGAGACCCAGTACTTC. This encodes CASSEGQGGETQYF.

Of note for this clone: A read error may produce the germline difference seen at one junction end. The V and J genes are TRBV7-2 and TRBJ1-1; 9 bases agree with TRBD1. This CDR3 has 16 residues. Looked up from germline, CDR1 is SGHTA and CDR2 is FQGNSA. The CDR3 is CVSSARTGAGNTEAFF. As DNA, the CDR3 is TGTGTCAGCAGCGCCCGGACAGGGGCAGGGAACACTGAAGCTTTCTTT.

This chain connects TRBV7-9 to TRBJ1-4; the match to TRBD1 covers 7 bases. Per the germline V gene, CDR1 is SEHNR and CDR2 is FQNEAQ (reference sequence). The length of the CDR3 is 14 residues. After removal of 4 bases from V and 6 bases from J, the junction contained 5 bases not matched to a gene. CDR3 sequence: CASSSTGFYEKLFF. DNA for the CDR3: TGTGCCAGCAGCTCGACAGGGTTCTATGAAAAACTGTTTTTT.

The chain has TRBV6-5 and TRBJ2-2, with 7 nucleotides matching TRBD1. The trim removed 4 bases at V and 0 bases at J, leaving 5 bases unmatched. The CDR3 is 16 amino acids. Germline V lookup: CDR1 MNHEY, CDR2 SVGAGI. As DNA, the CDR3 is TGTGCCAGCAGTTGGGGGACAGCGTCGAACACCGGGGAGCTGTTTTTT. This gives the protein CASSWGTASNTGELFF.

The chain recombines TRBV11-2 with TRBJ2-7; D is unclear. The CDR3 is 14 residues long. Trimming shortened V by 5 bases and J by 1 base, and 12 bases separated the two germline ends. Germline CDR1 reads SGHAT; CDR2 reads FQNNGV. The CDR3 region is CASSLSPVSYEQYF. Here the CDR3 DNA reads TGTGCCAGCAGCCTATCCCCTGTTTCCTACGAGCAGTACTTC.

This chain uses TRBV7-9 with TRBJ1-1; no firm D call. CDR3 length equals 14 residues. V lost 2 bases, J lost 0 bases, and 7 bases lay in between. Per the germline V gene, CDR1 is SEHNR and CDR2 is FQNEAQ (reference sequence). DNA of the CDR3: TGTGCCAGCAGCTTAACAGCTATGAACACTGAAGCTTTCTTT. Translating gives CASSLTAMNTEAFF.

The chain is built from TRBV6-1 and TRBJ1-5, with TRBD1 matching 8 bases. With V trimmed by 4 bases and J by 0 bases, 5 bases remained unmatched. Germline V lookup: CDR1 MNHNS, CDR2 SASEGT. This CDR3 has 16 amino acids. Here the CDR3 DNA reads TGTGCCAGCAGTGCCAGACAGGGGAATAGCAATCAGCCCCAGCATTTT. This codes for CASSARQGNSNQPQHF.

The V and J genes are TRBV7-9 and TRBJ1-6; TRBD1 matches at 8 bases. Germline CDR1 SEHNR, CDR2 FQNEAQ (reference sequence). J gave up 0 bases and V 4 bases, and 11 bases lay outside the gene matches. This CDR3 has 19 residues. The CDR3 DNA sequence: TGTGCCAGCAGCTATAAGTCGCGGACAGGGAGCTCCTATAATTCACCCCTCCACTTT. Protein sequence: CASSYKSRTGSSYNSPLHF.

The rearrangement joins TRBV2 to TRBJ1-5; D gene ambiguous. The CDR3 length is 14 residues. V was cut by 3 bases and J by 1 base, with 7 bases left in between. The germline V gene encodes CDR1 SNHLY and CDR2 FYNNEI. The CDR3 sequence is CASSDRRSNQPQHF. In DNA form, the CDR3 reads TGTGCCAGCAGTGACCGTAGAAGCAATCAGCCCCAGCATTTT.

The CDR3: CASILPGRNYGYTF. The CDR3 DNA sequence: TGTGCCAGCATTCTTCCAGGCAGAAACTATGGCTACACCTTC. This chain uses TRBV2 with TRBJ1-2, with D unclear. The CDR3 is 14 residues long. V was shortened by 7 bases and J by 2 bases, with 14 bases between the two germline ends. Germline V gene sequence: CDR1 SNHLY, CDR2 FYNNEI.

This chain uses TRBV7-6 with TRBJ2-3; 8 bases match TRBD2. The CDR3 totals 17 residues. Trimming removed 7 bases from V and 2 bases from J; junction bases left unmatched: 14. Germline V gene lookup returns CDR1 SGHVS and CDR2 FNYEAQ. The CDR3 region is CASNTFSGGPTTDTQYF. The CDR3 coding sequence is TGTGCCAGCAACACCTTTTCGGGGGGGCCGACCACAGATACGCAGTATTTT. Full variable domain (outside the CDR3, taken from reference TRBV7-6 and TRBJ2-3): GAGVSQSPRYKVTKRGQDVALRCDPISGHVSLYWYRQALGQGPEFLTYFNYEAQQDKSGLPNDRFSAERPEGSISTLTIQRTEQRDSAMYRCASNTFSGGPTTDTQYFGPGTRLTVL.

The chain links TRBV2 to TRBJ2-3; D ambiguous. Trimming took 2 bases from V and 6 from J, leaving 6 bases between them. The CDR3 extends over 12 amino acids. The germline gives CDR1 SNHLY, CDR2 FYNNEI. CDR3 region: CASSEIQDTQYF. The CDR3 DNA reads TGTGCCAGCAGTGAAATACAGGATACGCAGTATTTT. Supplemented by reference TRBV2 and TRBJ2-3, the full variable domain reads EPEVTQTPSHQVTQMGQEVILRCVPISNHLYFYWYRQILGQKVEFLVSFYNNEISEKSEIFDDQFSVERPDGSNFTLKIRSTKLEDSAMYFCASSEIQDTQYFGPGTRLTVL.

V usage is TRBV2 and J usage is TRBJ1-2; 8 bases fit TRBD1. The V segment lost 6 bases and the J segment 4 bases; nucleotides outside the gene matches: 1. CDR3 length: 12 amino acids. Germline V gene data show CDR1 as SNHLY and CDR2 as FYNNEI. CDR3 loop: CASSGTGYGYTF. As DNA, the CDR3 is TGTGCCAGCAGCGGGACAGGCTATGGCTACACCTTC.

This chain joins TRBV7-3 and TRBJ1-5; possible D gene TRBD1, 5 bases. Per the germline V gene, CDR1 is SGHTA and CDR2 is FQGTGA. V was shortened by 2 bases and J by 7 bases, with 9 bases between the two germline ends. This CDR3 has 13 amino acids. The CDR3 region has the DNA TGTGCCAGCAGCTTAGGCAGGGACCAGCCCCAGCATTTT. It translates to CASSLGRDQPQHF.

This clone has only one observation. The chain combines TRBV13 with TRBJ2-1, with D uncertain. CDR1 and CDR2 (germline): PRHDT, FYEKMQ (reference sequence). This CDR3 contains 11 residues. V lost 3 bases, J lost 3 bases, and 0 bases lay in between. The CDR3 region has the DNA TGTGCCAGCAGCTTCTACAATGAGCAGTTCTTC. This translates into CASSFYNEQFF.

The V and J genes are TRBV13 and TRBJ2-1; weak D call: TRBD1 (6 bases). Germline loops: CDR1 PRHDT, CDR2 FYEKMQ (reference sequence). V was trimmed by 1 base and J by 1 base, leaving 8 bases between them. The CDR3 runs 15 residues. DNA for the CDR3: TGTGCCAGCAGCTTAGTAGGGGGTTCCTACAATGAGCAGTTCTTC. This encodes CASSLVGGSYNEQFF.

V is TRBV6-5 and J is TRBJ1-4, with unresolved D. The V and J ends lost 0 bases and 3 bases respectively, with 5 bases between them. Germline assignment: CDR1 MNHEY and CDR2 SVGAGI. The CDR3 has 14 amino acids. The CDR3 loop is CASSYSRANEKLFF. CDR3 in DNA: TGTGCCAGCAGTTACTCGAGGGCTAATGAAAAACTGTTTTTT.

The chain has TRBV6-5 and TRBJ2-4; 7 bases line up with TRBD1. This CDR3 comprises 13 residues. Losses at the gene ends were 4 bases for V and 3 bases for J; bases not matched to a gene: 0. Germline CDR1 MNHEY, CDR2 SVGAGI. The CDR3 DNA reads as TGTGCCAGCAGTTGGGACAGCAAAAACATTCAGTACTTC. Protein: CASSWDSKNIQYF.